The rows below give T cell receptor beta chains drawn from one sample of a study of OX40 agonist ivuxolimab in advanced cancers. Repertoires were generated with immunoSEQ multiplex PCR, while TCRdb's copy carries only in-frame clones and drops some. The table shows 60,000 to 80,000 clones, with 81% occurring only once. Sequenced here: CD4+ or CD8+ T cells sorted from blood, sampled in a trial of the OX40 agonist ivuxolimab. These receptors were collected from an adult with an advanced solid tumor such as melanoma, head and neck, liver or kidney cancer. Each CDR3 is given with its conserved first and last residue. The order of the fields is D gene, V gene, J gene, clone size, CDR3 protein, CDR3 DNA. The D gene is left open where the match is weak. Where a row states a size, it is once, few, many or the class of an expanded clone; other rows omit it.

NA	TRBV6-5	TRBJ2-7	NA	CASSSGRLGISYEQYF	TGTGCCAGCAGTTCCGGCCGACTAGGTATATCCTACGAGCAGTACTTC
TRBD2	TRBV5-1	TRBJ2-7	NA	CTSSPTSVSSYEQYF	TGCACCAGCAGCCCCACTAGCGTGAGCTCCTACGAGCAGTACTTC
NA	TRBV14	TRBJ1-3	NA	CASSQVTSGNTIYF	TGTGCCAGCAGCCAAGTCACCTCTGGAAACACCATATATTTT
NA	TRBV11-2	TRBJ2-5	NA	CASSSPRLHRETQYF	TGTGCCAGCAGCTCCCCCCGCCTCCATCGGGAGACCCAGTACTTC
NA	TRBV5-1	TRBJ2-2	NA	CASSLYGTGELFF	TGCGCCAGCAGCTTGTATGGAACCGGGGAGCTGTTTTTT
TRBD2	TRBV7-2	TRBJ2-7	NA	CASSGNSGSLDEQYF	TGTGCCAGCAGCGGGAATAGCGGGAGTCTCGACGAGCAGTACTTC
NA	TRBV5-6	TRBJ1-1	NA	CASSFYLGTLNTEAFF	TGTGCCAGCAGCTTCTATTTAGGGACACTGAACACTGAAGCTTTCTTT
NA	TRBV2	TRBJ2-7	NA	CAIRGGRDRPYEQYF	TGTGCCATCCGCGGCGGGCGGGACAGACCCTACGAGCAGTACTTC
NA	TRBV5-4	TRBJ1-6	NA	CASSLRSENSPLHF	TGTGCCAGCAGCTTGAGGTCCGAAAATTCACCCCTCCACTTT
NA	TRBV18	TRBJ1-5	NA	CASSPSDSLNNQPQHF	TGTGCCAGCTCACCAAGTGACAGTCTGAATAATCAGCCCCAGCATTTT
NA	TRBV6-1	TRBJ1-1	NA	CASTMPGPGDGAFF	TGTGCCAGCACAATGCCGGGCCCCGGGGATGGAGCTTTCTTT
NA	TRBV27	TRBJ2-7	few	CASSLSGGLHYEQYF	TGTGCCAGCAGTTTATCCGGTGGGCTTCACTACGAGCAGTACTTC
NA	TRBV16	TRBJ1-1	NA	CASSPRATNTEAFF	TGTGCCAGCAGCCCACGGGCAACGAACACTGAAGCTTTCTTT
NA	TRBV4-1	TRBJ1-4	NA	CASSQEGGGEKLFF	TGCGCCAGCAGCCAAGAGGGGGGTGGTGAAAAACTGTTTTTT
TRBD1	TRBV10-1	TRBJ2-7	NA	CASRSTGVAYEQYF	TGCGCCAGCAGGTCGACAGGGGTGGCGTACGAGCAGTACTTC
TRBD1	TRBV5-6	TRBJ1-2	NA	CASRYRDRGRRYTF	TGTGCCAGCAGATACCGGGACAGGGGGCGGAGATACACCTTC
NA	TRBV5-1	TRBJ1-2	NA	CASSFGTDYGYTF	TGCGCCAGCAGCTTCGGGACGGACTATGGCTACACCTTC
NA	TRBV6-6	TRBJ1-3	NA	CASMTAGNTIYF	TGTGCCAGCATGACCGCAGGAAACACCATATATTTT
NA	TRBV18	TRBJ1-5	NA	CASSQDWTSNQPQHF	TGTGCCAGCTCACAGGACTGGACTAGCAATCAGCCCCAGCATTTT
TRBD2	TRBV29-1	TRBJ2-1	NA	CSVPGLATTGEQFF	TGCAGCGTGCCGGGACTAGCTACGACGGGTGAGCAGTTCTTC
TRBD1	TRBV5-1	TRBJ1-1	once	CASSFRQGAEAFF	TGCGCCAGCAGCTTCAGACAGGGGGCTGAAGCTTTCTTT
NA	TRBV14	TRBJ2-3	NA	CASSQNSGQRSTDTQYF	TGTGCCAGCAGCCAGAACTCCGGACAAAGAAGCACAGATACGCAGTATTTT
NA	TRBV19	TRBJ1-1	NA	CASTERRSTEAFF	TGTGCCAGTACGGAAAGAAGATCCACTGAAGCTTTCTTT
NA	TRBV11-2	TRBJ2-1	NA	CASSWTNEQFF	TGTGCCAGCAGCTGGACCAATGAGCAGTTCTTC
TRBD1	TRBV6-5	TRBJ1-2	NA	CASRLDRGVYGYTF	TGTGCCAGCAGACTCGACAGGGGTGTTTATGGCTACACCTTC
NA	TRBV4-3	TRBJ1-5	NA	CASSQEASNQPQHF	TGCGCCAGCAGCCAAGAGGCTAGCAATCAGCCCCAGCATTTT
NA	TRBV19	TRBJ1-3	NA	CASRYIQGNTIYF	TGTGCCAGTAGATACATCCAGGGAAACACCATATATTTT
NA	TRBV19	TRBJ1-2	NA	CASSMVRLEGYTF	TGTGCCAGTAGTATGGTCAGGTTGGAGGGCTACACCTTC
NA	TRBV7-2	TRBJ1-5	once	CASSLQENQPQHF	TGTGCCAGCAGCCTACAAGAAAATCAGCCCCAGCATTTT
TRBD1	TRBV5-4	TRBJ2-2	NA	CASSSITGGVGELFF	TGTGCCAGCAGCTCGATAACAGGGGGCGTTGGGGAGCTGTTTTTT
NA	TRBV7-3	TRBJ2-2	NA	CASSFNANTGELFF	TGTGCCAGCAGCTTCAACGCGAACACCGGGGAGCTGTTTTTT
TRBD1	TRBV27	TRBJ1-6	NA	CASNPGTGVNSPLHF	TGTGCCAGCAATCCCGGGACAGGGGTTAATTCACCCCTCCACTTT
NA	TRBV5-1	TRBJ2-2	NA	CASSLRSTGELFF	TGCGCCAGCAGCTTGAGAAGCACCGGGGAGCTGTTTTTT
NA	TRBV19	TRBJ1-5	NA	CASIPGGAGQPQHF	TGTGCCAGTATCCCGGGCGGGGCGGGTCAGCCCCAGCATTTT
TRBD2	TRBV7-9	TRBJ2-5	once	CASSVTRRGQETQYF	TGTGCCAGCAGCGTGACTAGGCGGGGGCAAGAGACCCAGTACTTC
TRBD2	TRBV5-6	TRBJ2-1	NA	CASSRGTSGNIEQFF	TGTGCCAGCAGCCGCGGGACTAGCGGGAATATTGAGCAGTTCTTC
NA	TRBV19	TRBJ2-7	few	CASSIQGIHEQYF	TGTGCCAGTAGTATACAGGGGATCCACGAGCAGTACTTC
TRBD2	TRBV2	TRBJ2-3	once	CASRGLAGGTDTQYF	TGTGCCAGCAGAGGACTAGCGGGAGGCACAGATACGCAGTATTTT
NA	TRBV6-5	TRBJ2-7	NA	CASSYDGSYEQYF	TGTGCCAGCAGTTACGACGGTTCCTACGAGCAGTACTTC
NA	TRBV5-1	TRBJ1-3	NA	CASSLDPTGPGNTIYF	TGCGCCAGCAGCTTGGATCCGACAGGACCTGGAAACACCATATATTTT
NA	TRBV15	TRBJ1-2	NA	CATSRGSQGSYGYTF	TGTGCCACCAGCAGAGGGAGCCAGGGGAGCTATGGCTACACCTTC
TRBD1	TRBV19	TRBJ2-7	few	CASGTGGYEQYF	TGTGCCTCCGGGACAGGGGGCTACGAGCAGTACTTC
TRBD2	TRBV5-4	TRBJ2-7	NA	CASSEGLAGSNEQYF	TGTGCCAGCAGCGAGGGACTAGCGGGATCGAACGAGCAGTACTTC
NA	TRBV7-6	TRBJ2-2	NA	CASSPRIGVRDGELFF	TGTGCCAGCAGCCCGCGTATAGGGGTGAGGGACGGGGAGCTGTTTTTT
NA	TRBV19	TRBJ2-3	NA	CASSIGPGTDTQYF	TGTGCCAGTAGTATCGGGCCAGGCACAGATACGCAGTATTTT
TRBD1	TRBV7-9	TRBJ2-7	once	CASKGTGGPYEQYF	TGTGCCAGCAAAGGGACAGGCGGACCCTACGAGCAGTACTTC
NA	TRBV7-6	TRBJ2-1	NA	CASSQPGPASEQFF	TGTGCCAGCAGCCAACCGGGCCCCGCGTCCGAGCAGTTCTTC
TRBD1	TRBV19	TRBJ1-6	NA	CASSATGGNSPLHF	TGTGCCAGTAGTGCGACAGGGGGTAATTCACCCCTCCACTTT
NA	TRBV15	TRBJ1-2	NA	CATSRDHSANYGYTF	TGTGCCACCAGCAGAGATCACAGTGCTAACTATGGCTACACCTTC
TRBD1	TRBV4-2	TRBJ2-7	NA	CASSQNPGQPLSYEQYF	TGTGCCAGCAGTCAAAACCCGGGACAGCCCCTTTCCTACGAGCAGTACTTC
NA	TRBV7-2	TRBJ2-6	NA	CASSLWRPSGANVLTF	TGTGCCAGCAGCTTATGGAGACCCTCTGGGGCCAACGTCCTGACTTTC
NA	TRBV7-2	TRBJ1-5	NA	CASSLGSWGNQPQHF	TGTGCCAGCAGCCTAGGGAGTTGGGGCAATCAGCCCCAGCATTTT
TRBD2	TRBV19	TRBJ2-1	NA	CASSILASGSYNEQFF	TGTGCCAGTAGTATACTCGCTAGCGGCTCCTACAATGAGCAGTTCTTC